Shown below are 26 T cell receptor beta chains from a single sample sequenced in a study of beta chain features in type 1 diabetes listed by TCRdb under 2018. Libraries were built with the immunoSEQ multiplex PCR assay. The High Capacity cDNA Reverse Transcription Kit was used to reverse transcribe all of the isolated RNA, meaning that expressed TCRB transcripts were what got sequenced. TCRdb provides this immuneACCESS table in a form limited to in-frame rearrangements. Some clones are lacking; in checked studies, under half of them reflect an unresolved V gene, and why the rest are absent is not known. The table for this sample lists about 220,000 clones; about a tenth of them were counted only once. Less than 1.5% of the sample is in the top ten clones. The sample consisted of central memory CD4+ T cells from blood. Receptors were obtained from a man aged 18 to 30 in good health.

The rearrangement joins TRBV5-1 to TRBJ2-3; TRBD2 agrees at 7 bases. Per germline, CDR1 SGHRS and CDR2 YFSETQ. The CDR3 has 16 amino acids. V lost 5 bases, J lost 5 bases, and 14 bases stayed unmatched. CDR3 protein: CASRLGSLAAGDTQYF. In DNA form, the CDR3 reads TGCGCCAGCAGACTCGGTTCCCTAGCGGCCGGAGATACGCAGTATTTT.

This clone was found once. V usage is TRBV15 and J usage is TRBJ1-3; D uncertain. The CDR3 consists of 14 residues. Looked up from germline, CDR1 is LNHNV and CDR2 is YYDKDF (reference sequence). Trimming left V 4 bases short and J 2 bases short, with 9 bases between. CDR3 nucleotide sequence: TGTGCCACCAGCATCCCTGGGCCTGGAAACACCATATATTTT. Its protein is CATSIPGPGNTIYF.

This clone appeared a few times. This chain uses TRBV7-2 with TRBJ1-5; D remains unclear. The CDR3 length is 13 residues. Germline-derived CDR1 and CDR2 are SGHTA and FQGNSA. V was cut by 3 bases and J by 4 bases, with 7 bases left in between. CDR3 bases: TGTGCCAGCAGCTTCTCTGCTAATCAGCCCCAGCATTTT. Its translation is CASSFSANQPQHF.

This chain links TRBV7-6 with TRBJ2-1; 13 positions match TRBD2. This CDR3 is built from 15 residues. Germline CDR1 reads SGHVS; CDR2 reads FNYEAQ. Germline trimming cut 5 bases from V and 13 bases from J; bases unmatched to any gene: 11. CDR3 in amino acids: CASSISLGTSGKQFF. The CDR3 DNA follows: TGTGCCAGCAGCATAAGTCTTGGGACTAGCGGGAAACAGTTCTTC.

CDR3 DNA: TGTGCCAGCTCATTCTTCGGGACAGCGCAAGAGACCCAGTACTTC. This sequence encodes CASSFFGTAQETQYF. The genes are TRBV18 and TRBJ2-5, with TRBD1 matching over 7 bases. V dropped 5 bases and J dropped 2; count of bases not matched to a gene: 8. CDR1 and CDR2 from the germline V gene are KGHSH and LQKENI. CDR3 length: 15 amino acids.

This clone was counted a few times. This CDR3 is also generated by other DNA sequences in the sample. The V gene is TRBV5-4, the J gene TRBJ2-1; D not certain. Germline CDR1 reads SGHNT; CDR2 reads YYREEE (reference sequence). V lost 0 bases and J lost 0, with 10 bases in between. The length of the CDR3 is 16 residues. CDR3 loop: CASSLAGTISYNEQFF. Here the CDR3 DNA reads TGTGCCAGCAGCTTGGCCGGTACCATCTCCTACAATGAGCAGTTCTTC.

The chain uses TRBV28 and TRBJ2-5, with D unclear. V shed 6 bases and J shed 3 bases, with 11 bases lying between them. Germline lookup yields CDR1 MDHEN and CDR2 SYDVKM. CDR3 size: 13 residues. This chain's CDR3 is CASSPLREETQYF. Written as DNA, the CDR3 is TGTGCCAGCAGCCCCCTCCGGGAAGAGACCCAGTACTTC. Supplemented by reference TRBV28 and TRBJ2-5, the full variable domain reads DVKVTQSSRYLVKRTGEKVFLECVQDMDHENMFWYRQDPGLGLRLIYFSYDVKMKEKGDIPEGYSVSREKKERFSLILESASTNQTSMYLCASSPLREETQYFGPGTRLLVL.

This clone was detected many times. V is TRBV5-1 and J is TRBJ2-5, with 9 bases aligning to TRBD1. V was clipped by 4 bases and J by 5 bases; unmatched bases: 6. CDR1 is SGHRS, CDR2 YFSETQ, per germline. This CDR3 has 14 amino acids. The DNA for the CDR3 is TGCGCCAGCAGCGACCCGGGACAGGGTGAGACCCAGTACTTC. This sequence encodes CASSDPGQGETQYF. The variable domain in full, completed from reference TRBV5-1 and TRBJ2-5, reads KAGVTQTPRYLIKTRGQQVTLSCSPISGHRSVSWYQQTPGQGLQFLFEYFSETQRNKGNFPGRFSGRQFSNSRSEMNVSTLELGDSALYLCASSDPGQGETQYFGPGTRLLVL.

The chain has TRBV5-1 and TRBJ2-5; no clear D gene. The CDR3 is 12 residues long. The V gene lost 0 bases and the J gene lost 6 bases, with 6 bases spanning the gap. CDR1 and CDR2 from the germline V gene are SGHRS and YFSETQ. The CDR3 sequence: CASSLETKTQYF. The CDR3, as DNA: TGCGCCAGCAGCTTGGAAACGAAGACCCAGTACTTC. The entire variable domain, with the rest obtained from reference TRBV5-1 and TRBJ2-5, is as follows: KAGVTQTPRYLIKTRGQQVTLSCSPISGHRSVSWYQQTPGQGLQFLFEYFSETQRNKGNFPGRFSGRQFSNSRSEMNVSTLELGDSALYLCASSLETKTQYFGPGTRLLVL.

This clone was picked up many times. In the same sample, other DNA sequences code for this CDR3. The CDR3 spells CASSLLGQPQHF. The CDR3 DNA reads as TGTGCCAGCAGTTTACTGGGCCAGCCCCAGCATTTT. This chain uses TRBV27 with TRBJ1-5; D not resolved. This CDR3 has 12 residues. V lost 2 bases and J 7 bases, leaving 6 bases between the germline ends. Germline V gene data show CDR1 as MNHEY and CDR2 as SMNVEV (reference sequence).

CDR3 in DNA: TGTGCCAGCAGCTTAATTACTAGCGGGAGCGCCTACGAGCAGTACTTC. Its translation is CASSLITSGSAYEQYF. The rearrangement joins TRBV7-9 to TRBJ2-7, with 11 bases identical to TRBD2. The CDR3 runs 16 residues. With V trimmed by 2 bases and J by 2 bases, 5 bases remained unmatched. Per the germline V gene, CDR1 is SEHNR and CDR2 is FQNEAQ (reference sequence). The full variable domain, with the rest looked up from reference TRBV7-9 and TRBJ2-7, is DTGVSQNPRHKITKRGQNVTFRCDPISEHNRLYWYRQTLGQGPEFLTYFQNEAQLEKSRLLSDRFSAERPKGSFSTLEIQRTEQGDSAMYLCASSLITSGSAYEQYFGPGTRLTVT.

This clone was counted at least ten times. Written as DNA, the CDR3 is TGCGCCAGCAGCCAAGATTTAGGCGCCTTAGGGGGGGCCAACGTCCTGACTTTC. It encodes CASSQDLGALGGANVLTF. The chain uses TRBV4-3 and TRBJ2-6; D is unclear. The length of the CDR3 is 18 residues. The V gene lost 0 bases and the J gene lost 4 bases, with 16 bases spanning the gap. Germline V lookup: CDR1 LGHNA, CDR2 YSLEER.

This clone was counted only a few times. The chain is built from TRBV5-4 and TRBJ1-4, with a weak D call TRBD1 (5 bases). The length of the CDR3 is 15 residues. From germline, CDR1 is SGHNT and CDR2 YYREEE (reference sequence). V lost 6 bases to trimming and J lost 1 base, with 13 bases between them. The CDR3 coding sequence is TGTGCCAGCAAAGGAGGGGAGGAAACTAATGAAAAACTGTTTTTT. Translated, it gives CASKGGEETNEKLFF.

This clone was observed a few times. The genes are TRBV9 and TRBJ1-2, with D tentatively TRBD1 (5 bases). The CDR3 runs to 16 residues. The germline CDR1 and CDR2 sequences are SGDLS and YYNGEE. V lost 0 bases and J 4 bases, leaving 16 bases between the germline ends. CDR3 sequence (DNA): TGTGCCAGCAGCGTAGATGGTTCGAGACAGCTCTATGGCTACACCTTC. Residues: CASSVDGSRQLYGYTF.

This clone was found a few times. Since a far larger clone is one base different, this is likely a read error. The sample holds other DNA sequences that translate to the same CDR3. The chain joins TRBV30 to TRBJ1-2, with unresolved D. The CDR3 is made up of 14 amino acids. Germline values: CDR1 GTSNPN, CDR2 SVGIG (reference sequence). V lost 5 bases, J lost 1 base, and 14 bases lay in between. In DNA, the CDR3 is TGTGCCTGGCGTGCCAGCAGCCTTAACTATGGCTACACCTTC. Translating it yields CAWRASSLNYGYTF.

The genes are TRBV19 and TRBJ2-1, with D perhaps assigned TRBD1 or TRBD2 (5 bases each). The CDR3 is 18 amino acids. CDR1 and CDR2 from the germline V gene are LNHDA and SQIVND (reference sequence). V lost 5 bases to trimming and J lost 0 bases, with 20 bases between them. The CDR3 here is CASSYRLSGLLSYNEQFF. The CDR3 coding sequence is TGTGCCAGTAGTTACAGGCTCTCCGGACTGCTCTCCTACAATGAGCAGTTCTTC.

Notes on this clone: Just one base apart from a much larger clone, this may be a read error. Other DNA sequences in this specimen translate into the identical CDR3. The genes are TRBV7-9 and TRBJ2-5; possibly TRBD1 for D (5 bases). This CDR3 region has 13 residues. Germline V gene lookup returns CDR1 SEHNR and CDR2 FQNEAQ (reference sequence). Trimming took off 1 base at V and 4 bases at J, with 7 bases between the two ends. Written as DNA, the CDR3 is TGTGCCAGCAGCTTAGAAAGGGGAGAGACCCAGTACTTC. Amino acids: CASSLERGETQYF.

The chain employs TRBV7-2 and TRBJ2-7; 8 bases fit TRBD1. The CDR3 is made up of 15 amino acids. V was clipped by 6 bases and J by 2 bases; unmatched bases: 9. The V gene's germline CDR1 is SGHTA and CDR2 FQGNSA. CDR3 protein: CASSFGQGITYEQYF. DNA for the CDR3: TGTGCCAGCAGTTTCGGACAGGGAATCACCTACGAGCAGTACTTC.

This clone was observed a few times. The rearrangement uses TRBV7-9 and TRBJ2-3, with 7 bases lining up with TRBD1. J lost 5 bases, V lost 3 bases, and 5 bases had no gene match. The CDR3 covers 14 residues. CDR1 and CDR2 from the germline V gene are SEHNR and FQNEAQ (reference sequence). This CDR3 reads CASSLGQSRDTQYF. In DNA form, the CDR3 reads TGTGCCAGCAGCTTGGGACAGAGTAGAGATACGCAGTATTTT.

This clone turned up a few times. J is TRBJ1-2 and V is TRBV10-3; 7 bases line up with TRBD1. The trim removed 0 bases at V and 3 bases at J, leaving 4 bases unmatched. This CDR3 comprises 15 residues. Germline V gene lookup returns CDR1 ENHRY and CDR2 SYGVKD. CDR3 in DNA: TGTGCCATCAGTGAGTCCGGACAGGAGGACTATGGCTACACCTTC. This sequence encodes CAISESGQEDYGYTF.

This clone was seen only a few times. This chain uses TRBV11-2 with TRBJ1-1; no firm D call. The CDR3 contains 18 residues. Between the trimmed V and J ends, which lost 1 base and 1 base, there was a span of 19 bases. CDR1 is SGHAT, CDR2 FQNNGV, per germline. DNA for the CDR3: TGTGCCAGCAGCTTAGGTCCCAACTTGTGGGAGGGGAACACTGAAGCTTTCTTT. It yields the protein CASSLGPNLWEGNTEAFF.

This clone has more than one count but fewer than ten. V gene TRBV30 combines with J gene TRBJ1-1; 8 bases agree with TRBD1. CDR1 and CDR2 (germline): GTSNPN, SVGIG (reference sequence). The J segment lost 4 bases and the V segment lost 4 bases, leaving 5 bases of the junction unmatched. The CDR3 has 13 amino acids. The CDR3 is CAWKEDRATEAFF. The CDR3 nucleotides read TGTGCCTGGAAAGAGGACAGGGCCACTGAAGCTTTCTTT.

The chain employs TRBV28 and TRBJ2-7, with 10 bases identical to TRBD2. The V gene end was trimmed by 3 bases and the J gene end by 6 bases; junction bases not matched to a gene: 5. CDR1 is MDHEN and CDR2 is SYDVKM in the germline V gene. CDR3 length equals 14 residues. The CDR3 region has the DNA TGTGCCAGCAGTTTTCGGCTAGCGGGAGCCGAGCAGTACTTC. Residues: CASSFRLAGAEQYF. Drawing the rest from reference TRBV28 and TRBJ2-7, the complete variable domain is DVKVTQSSRYLVKRTGEKVFLECVQDMDHENMFWYRQDPGLGLRLIYFSYDVKMKEKGDIPEGYSVSREKKERFSLILESASTNQTSMYLCASSFRLAGAEQYFGPGTRLTVT.

This clone was observed a handful of times. The chain joins TRBV14 to TRBJ1-4, with D uncertain. CDR1 and CDR2 (germline): SGHDN, FVKESK. The ends were cut back, 4 bases at V and 10 bases at J, with 13 bases in the middle. The CDR3 sequence is 13 residues long. The DNA of the CDR3 is TGTGCCAGCAGCCCCGGAAGGCGTGGAAAACTGTTTTTT. This codes for CASSPGRRGKLFF.

The sample holds a few counts of this clone. CDR3 sequence: CASSLYRAGLYEQYF. The CDR3 DNA sequence: TGTGCCAGCAGCTTATACCGAGCGGGACTCTACGAGCAGTACTTC. The rearrangement links TRBV7-2 to TRBJ2-7; TRBD2 aligns across 7 bases. The V gene's germline CDR1 is SGHTA and CDR2 FQGNSA. CDR3 length: 15 amino acids. V was clipped by 2 bases and J by 3 bases; unmatched bases: 7. Complete variable domain (other parts from reference TRBV7-2 and TRBJ2-7): GAGVSQSPSNKVTEKGKDVELRCDPISGHTALYWYRQSLGQGLEFLIYFQGNSAPDKSGLPSDRFSAERTGGSVSTLTIQRTQQEDSAVYLCASSLYRAGLYEQYFGPGTRLTVT.

J is TRBJ2-3 and V is TRBV19; D tentatively reads TRBD1 or TRBD2 (5 bases each). This CDR3 comprises 21 residues. The V end lost 3 bases, the J end lost 0 bases, and 28 bases lay between the germline ends. CDR1 is LNHDA, CDR2 SQIVND, per germline (reference sequence). CDR3: CASSIGQGDDGMLTSTDTQYF. In nucleotides, the CDR3 is TGTGCCAGTAGTATTGGTCAGGGAGACGACGGGATGCTTACTAGCACAGATACGCAGTATTTT.